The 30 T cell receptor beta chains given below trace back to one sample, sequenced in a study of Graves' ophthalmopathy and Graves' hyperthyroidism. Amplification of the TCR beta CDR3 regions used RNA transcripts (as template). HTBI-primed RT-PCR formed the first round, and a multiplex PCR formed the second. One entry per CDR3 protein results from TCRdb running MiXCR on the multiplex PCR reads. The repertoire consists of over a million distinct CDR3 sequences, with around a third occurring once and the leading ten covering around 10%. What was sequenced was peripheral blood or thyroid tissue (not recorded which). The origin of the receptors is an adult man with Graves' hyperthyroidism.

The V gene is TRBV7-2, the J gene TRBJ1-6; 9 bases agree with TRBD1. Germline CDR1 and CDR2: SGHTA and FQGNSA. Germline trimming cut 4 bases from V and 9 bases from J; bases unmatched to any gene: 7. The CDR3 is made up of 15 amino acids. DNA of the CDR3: TGTGCCAGCAGCTCTCGACGGACAGGGGCTTCACCCCTCCACTTT. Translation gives CASSSRRTGASPLHF.

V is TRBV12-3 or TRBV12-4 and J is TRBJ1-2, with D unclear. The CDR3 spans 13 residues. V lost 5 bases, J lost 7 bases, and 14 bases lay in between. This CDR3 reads CASSDGRTPGYTF. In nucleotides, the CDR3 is TGTGCCAGCAGTGACGGACGAACCCCTGGCTACACCTTC.

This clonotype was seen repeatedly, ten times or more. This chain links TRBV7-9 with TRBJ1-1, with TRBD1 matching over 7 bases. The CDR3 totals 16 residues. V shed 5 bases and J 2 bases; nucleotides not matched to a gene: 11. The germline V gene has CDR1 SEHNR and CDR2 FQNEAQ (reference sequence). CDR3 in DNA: TGTGCCAGCAGCCCAACGACAGGGTGGAGAAACACTGAAGCTTTCTTT. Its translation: CASSPTTGWRNTEAFF.

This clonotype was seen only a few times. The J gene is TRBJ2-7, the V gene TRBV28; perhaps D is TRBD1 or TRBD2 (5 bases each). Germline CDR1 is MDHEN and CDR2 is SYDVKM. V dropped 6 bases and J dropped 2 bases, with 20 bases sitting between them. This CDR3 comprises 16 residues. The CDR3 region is CASSQDLSGTPYEQYF. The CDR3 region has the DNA TGTGCCAGCAGCCAAGATCTGTCGGGGACCCCCTACGAGCAGTACTTC.

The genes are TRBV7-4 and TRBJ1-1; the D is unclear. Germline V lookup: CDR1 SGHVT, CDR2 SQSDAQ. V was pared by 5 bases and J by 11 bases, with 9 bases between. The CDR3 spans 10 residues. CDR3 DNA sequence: TGTGCCAGCAGCCCACACCGGGCTTTCTTT. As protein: CASSPHRAFF.

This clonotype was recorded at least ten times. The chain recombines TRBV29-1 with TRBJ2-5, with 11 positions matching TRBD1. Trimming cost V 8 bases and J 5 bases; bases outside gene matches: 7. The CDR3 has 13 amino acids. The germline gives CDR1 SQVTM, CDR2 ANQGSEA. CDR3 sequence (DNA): TGCAGCTTACGGACAGGGGGCGTGGAGACCCAGTACTTC. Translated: CSLRTGGVETQYF.

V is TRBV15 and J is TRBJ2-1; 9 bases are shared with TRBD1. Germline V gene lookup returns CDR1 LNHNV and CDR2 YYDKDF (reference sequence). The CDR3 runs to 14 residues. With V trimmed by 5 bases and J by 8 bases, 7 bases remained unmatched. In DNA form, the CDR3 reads TGTGCCACCAGCCCGGACAGGGGACGATATGAGCAGTTCTTC. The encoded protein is CATSPDRGRYEQFF.

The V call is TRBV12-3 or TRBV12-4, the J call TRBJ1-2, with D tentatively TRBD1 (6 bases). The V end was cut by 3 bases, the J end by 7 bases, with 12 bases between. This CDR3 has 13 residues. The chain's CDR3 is CASSFGGAVGYTF. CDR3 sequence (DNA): TGTGCCAGCAGTTTTGGGGGCGCAGTTGGCTACACCTTC.

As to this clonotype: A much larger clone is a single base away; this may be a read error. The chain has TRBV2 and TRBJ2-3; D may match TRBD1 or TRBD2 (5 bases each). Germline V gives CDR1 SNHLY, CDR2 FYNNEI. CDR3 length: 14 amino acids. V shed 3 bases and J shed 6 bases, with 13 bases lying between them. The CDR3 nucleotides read TGTGCCAGCAGTGATTACGGGGCTGGCGATACGCAGTATTTT. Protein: CASSDYGAGDTQYF.

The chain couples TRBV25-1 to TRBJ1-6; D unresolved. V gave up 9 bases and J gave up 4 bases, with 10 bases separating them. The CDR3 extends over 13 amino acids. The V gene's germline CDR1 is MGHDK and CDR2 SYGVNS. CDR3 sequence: CASSTDYNSPLHF. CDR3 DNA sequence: TGTGCCAGTTCGACCGATTATAATTCACCCCTCCACTTT.

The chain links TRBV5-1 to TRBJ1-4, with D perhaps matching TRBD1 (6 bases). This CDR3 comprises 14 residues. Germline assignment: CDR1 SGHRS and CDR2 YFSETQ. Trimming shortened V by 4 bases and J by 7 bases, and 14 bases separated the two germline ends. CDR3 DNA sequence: TGCGCCAGCAGCCCAGGGGAAGAGGGTGAAAAACTGTTTTTT. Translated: CASSPGEEGEKLFF.

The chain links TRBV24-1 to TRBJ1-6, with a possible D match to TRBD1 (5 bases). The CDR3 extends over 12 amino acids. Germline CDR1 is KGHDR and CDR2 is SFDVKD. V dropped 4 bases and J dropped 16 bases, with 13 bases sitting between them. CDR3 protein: CATSEEGTELHF. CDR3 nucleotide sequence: TGTGCCACCAGTGAGGAGGGGACGGAACTCCACTTT.

CDR3 amino acids: CAWADSRSVPLHF. The CDR3 coding sequence is TGTGCCTGGGCGGACAGCCGGTCGGTCCCCCTCCACTTT. The chain is built from TRBV19 and TRBJ1-6, with D tentatively TRBD1 (6 bases). The germline gives CDR1 LNHDA, CDR2 SQIVND (reference sequence). The CDR3 covers 13 residues. V lost 11 bases and J lost 13, with 21 bases in between.

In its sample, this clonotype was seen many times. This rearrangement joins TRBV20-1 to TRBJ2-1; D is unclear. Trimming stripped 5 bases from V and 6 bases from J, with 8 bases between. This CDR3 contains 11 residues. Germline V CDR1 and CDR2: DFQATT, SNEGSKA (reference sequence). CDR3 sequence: CSALMVNEQFF. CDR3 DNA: TGCAGTGCTTTAATGGTCAATGAGCAGTTCTTC.

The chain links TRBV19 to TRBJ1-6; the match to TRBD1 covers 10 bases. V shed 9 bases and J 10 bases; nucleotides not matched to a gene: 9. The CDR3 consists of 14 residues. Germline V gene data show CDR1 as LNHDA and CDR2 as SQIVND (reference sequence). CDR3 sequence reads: CASRKTGGRSPLHF. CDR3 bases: TGTGCCAGCCGGAAGACAGGGGGCCGGTCACCCCTCCACTTT.

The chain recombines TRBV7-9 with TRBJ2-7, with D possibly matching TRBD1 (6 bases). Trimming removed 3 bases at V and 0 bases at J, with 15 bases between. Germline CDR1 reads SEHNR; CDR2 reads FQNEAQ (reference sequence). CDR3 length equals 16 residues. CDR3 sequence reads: CASSFDQGKSSYEQYF. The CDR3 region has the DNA TGTGCCAGCAGCTTCGATCAGGGGAAAAGCTCCTACGAGCAGTACTTC.

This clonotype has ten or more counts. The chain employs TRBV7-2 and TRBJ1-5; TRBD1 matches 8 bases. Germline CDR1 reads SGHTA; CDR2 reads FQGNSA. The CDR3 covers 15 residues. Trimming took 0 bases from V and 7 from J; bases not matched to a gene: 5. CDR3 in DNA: TGTGCCAGCAGCTTAGCCCTCACAGGGGGACAGCCCCAGCATTTT. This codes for CASSLALTGGQPQHF. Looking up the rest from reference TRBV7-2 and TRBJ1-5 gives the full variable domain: GAGVSQSPSNKVTEKGKDVELRCDPISGHTALYWYRQSLGQGLEFLIYFQGNSAPDKSGLPSDRFSAERTGGSVSTLTIQRTQQEDSAVYLCASSLALTGGQPQHFGDGTRLSIL.

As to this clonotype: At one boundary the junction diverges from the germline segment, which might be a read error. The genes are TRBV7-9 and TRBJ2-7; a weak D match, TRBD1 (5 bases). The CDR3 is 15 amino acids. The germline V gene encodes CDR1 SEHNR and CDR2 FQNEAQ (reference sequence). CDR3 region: CARSLVQSQAHGQYF. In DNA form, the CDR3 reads TGTGCCAGGAGCTTAGTGCAATCACAGGCCCACGGGCAGTACTTC.

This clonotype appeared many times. CDR3 loop: CASSLFVSGGRQETQYF. The CDR3 coding sequence is TGTGCCAGCAGCTTGTTTGTGTCGGGTGGAAGACAAGAGACCCAGTACTTC. The J gene is TRBJ2-5, the V gene TRBV7-8; D is undetermined. V lost 3 bases, J lost 2 bases, and 19 bases lay in between. The CDR3 covers 17 residues. Looked up from germline, CDR1 is SGHVS and CDR2 is FQNEAQ.

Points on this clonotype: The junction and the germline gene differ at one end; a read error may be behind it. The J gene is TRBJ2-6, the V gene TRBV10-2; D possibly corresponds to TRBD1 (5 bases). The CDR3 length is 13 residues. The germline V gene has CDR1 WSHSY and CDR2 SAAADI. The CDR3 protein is CASSEDSWAAEAF. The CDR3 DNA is TGCGCCAGCAGTGAGGACAGCTGGGCCGCTGAAGCTTTC.

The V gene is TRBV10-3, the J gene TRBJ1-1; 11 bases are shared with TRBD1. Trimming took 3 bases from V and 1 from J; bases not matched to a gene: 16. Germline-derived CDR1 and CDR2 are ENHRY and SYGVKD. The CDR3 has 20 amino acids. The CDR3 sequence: CAISDSPQPGTGGRNTEAFF. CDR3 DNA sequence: TGTGCCATCAGTGATAGTCCCCAACCCGGGACAGGGGGTAGGAACACTGAAGCTTTCTTT.

The CDR3 sequence: CASHLGRIENPNYGYTF. CDR3 bases: TGTGCCAGCCACTTGGGACGGATAGAAAACCCTAACTATGGCTACACCTTC. V and J are TRBV28 and TRBJ1-2, with D possibly matching TRBD1 (5 bases). The CDR3 sequence is 17 residues long. Germline CDR1 MDHEN, CDR2 SYDVKM. Deletions cut 8 bases from V and 0 bases from J, with 22 bases between.

In DNA, the CDR3 is TGTGCCACCAGCAGAGATCGGGGACACACGTTTGATGGCTACACCTTC. This sequence encodes CATSRDRGHTFDGYTF. V is TRBV15 and J is TRBJ1-2; tentative D call: TRBD1 (6 bases). Deletions cut 0 bases from V and 6 bases from J, with 17 bases between. This CDR3 is built from 16 residues. Germline V lookup: CDR1 LNHNV, CDR2 YYDKDF (reference sequence).

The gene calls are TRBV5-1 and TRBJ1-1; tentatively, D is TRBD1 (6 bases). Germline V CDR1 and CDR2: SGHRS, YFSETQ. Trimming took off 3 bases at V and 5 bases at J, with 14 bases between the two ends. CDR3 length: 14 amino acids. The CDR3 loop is CASSSTGQRTEAFF. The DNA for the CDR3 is TGCGCCAGCAGCTCGACAGGACAGAGGACTGAAGCTTTCTTT.

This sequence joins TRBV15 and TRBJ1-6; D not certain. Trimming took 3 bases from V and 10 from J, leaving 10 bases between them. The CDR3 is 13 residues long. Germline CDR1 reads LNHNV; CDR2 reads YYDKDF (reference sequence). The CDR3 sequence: CATSRVAGSPLHF. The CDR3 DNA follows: TGTGCCACCAGCAGGGTCGCCGGGTCACCCCTCCACTTT.

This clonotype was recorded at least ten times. CDR3 DNA sequence: TGTGCCAGTAGTATGCTCGGTGGCACTGAAGCTTTCTTT. Amino acids: CASSMLGGTEAFF. The chain links TRBV19 to TRBJ1-1, with D unresolved. The CDR3 consists of 13 residues. The germline V gene encodes CDR1 LNHDA and CDR2 SQIVND (reference sequence). Trimming took 3 bases from V and 4 from J, leaving 9 bases between them.

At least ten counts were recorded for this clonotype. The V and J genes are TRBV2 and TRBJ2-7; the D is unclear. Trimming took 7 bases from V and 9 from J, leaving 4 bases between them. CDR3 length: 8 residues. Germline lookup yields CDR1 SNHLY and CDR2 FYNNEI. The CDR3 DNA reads TGTGCCAGCAACGGGCAGTACTTC. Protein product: CASNGQYF.

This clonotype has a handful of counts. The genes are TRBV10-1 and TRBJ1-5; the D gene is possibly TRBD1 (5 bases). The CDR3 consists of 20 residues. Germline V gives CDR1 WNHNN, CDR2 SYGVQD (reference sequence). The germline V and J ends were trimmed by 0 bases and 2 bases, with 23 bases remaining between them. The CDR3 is CASSESLVGVQVLGNQPQHF. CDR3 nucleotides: TGCGCCAGCAGTGAGTCTCTTGTGGGTGTACAGGTTCTCGGCAATCAGCCCCAGCATTTT.

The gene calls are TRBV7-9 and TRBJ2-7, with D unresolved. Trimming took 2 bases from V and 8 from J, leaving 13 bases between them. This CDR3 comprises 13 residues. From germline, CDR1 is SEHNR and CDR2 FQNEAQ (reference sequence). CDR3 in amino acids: CASSLLVERQQYF. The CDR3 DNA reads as TGTGCCAGCAGCTTACTCGTGGAAAGGCAGCAGTACTTC.

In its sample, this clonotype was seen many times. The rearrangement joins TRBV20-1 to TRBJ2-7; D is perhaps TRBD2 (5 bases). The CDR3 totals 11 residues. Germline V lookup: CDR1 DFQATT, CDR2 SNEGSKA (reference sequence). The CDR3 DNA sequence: TGCAGCGCTCCCGAAGGGAGCGAGCAGTACTTC. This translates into CSAPEGSEQYF.